Below, 24 T cell receptor beta chains from the same sample are listed, as sequenced in a study of Ad26.COV2.S vaccination and SARS-CoV-2 variants (dated by TCRdb to about 2021). Interpreted using the paper, the time point label stands for: individuals recovered from natural SARS-CoV-2 infection. The library was obtained by the immunoSEQ multiplex PCR assay. TCRdb took this table from immuneACCESS and kept in-frame rearrangements with V and J called. Such tables lack part of the clones; where checked against another copy, unresolved V genes explain under half of the gap, and the rest is unexplained. Here the sample has hundreds of thousands of clones; under 95% occur a single time. The ten largest clones represent 3.9% of the sample. This material consisted of peripheral blood, taken after recovery from COVID-19. The receptors derive from a human donor who had recovered from COVID-19.

In DNA form, the CDR3 reads TGTGCCAGCAGCCACACACCGGGTTTGGCGGATACGCAGTATTTT. Encoded protein: CASSHTPGLADTQYF. The chain is built from TRBV11-3 and TRBJ2-3; the D is unclear. Trimming removed 5 bases from V and 6 bases from J, with 18 bases in between. Germline CDR1 and CDR2: SGHNT and YENEEA. This CDR3 comprises 15 residues.

The rearrangement joins TRBV25-1 to TRBJ2-7; D is ambiguous. Germline CDR1 MGHDK, CDR2 SYGVNS. Trimming took off 1 base at V and 0 bases at J, with 4 bases between the two ends. The CDR3 has 13 amino acids. CDR3 loop: CASSEWDSYEQYF. The CDR3 DNA follows: TGTGCCAGCAGTGAATGGGACTCCTACGAGCAGTACTTC.

CDR3 coding DNA: TGTGCCAGCAGTAGGACAGCATCCCTGAATCAGCCCCAGCATTTT. It specifies CASSRTASLNQPQHF. This chain joins TRBV6-5 and TRBJ1-5, with D possibly being TRBD1 (6 bases). The CDR3 spans 15 residues. Germline-derived CDR1 and CDR2 are MNHEY and SVGAGI. Trimming left V 5 bases short and J 4 bases short, with 15 bases between.

The chain links TRBV3-1 (or the pseudogene TRBV3-2) to TRBJ1-2; 7 nucleotides line up with TRBD1. The germline V gene has CDR1 LGHDT and CDR2 YNNKEL (reference sequence). Trimming cost V 2 bases and J 4 bases; bases outside gene matches: 7. The CDR3 length is 15 residues. This chain's CDR3 is CASSQRDRPLYGYTF. In DNA, the CDR3 is TGTGCCAGCAGCCAACGGGACAGACCTCTCTATGGCTACACCTTC.

CDR3: CARPTGKNFFGYTF. The CDR3, as DNA: TGTGCCAGACCAACCGGGAAAAATTTTTTTGGCTACACCTTC. The V call is TRBV2, the J call TRBJ1-2; D remains unclear. The CDR3 has 14 residues. CDR1 SNHLY and CDR2 FYNNEI come from the germline V gene. The ends were cut back, 9 bases at V and 7 bases at J, with 21 bases in the middle.

This rearrangement joins TRBV7-8 to TRBJ1-5; tentative D call: TRBD1 (5 bases). Per the germline V gene, CDR1 is SGHVS and CDR2 is FQNEAQ. Trimming pared 1 base from V and 6 bases from J, leaving 10 bases between. The CDR3 consists of 14 residues. The CDR3 sequence: CASSLVGGAQPQHF. The CDR3, as DNA: TGTGCCAGCAGCTTAGTTGGGGGTGCTCAGCCCCAGCATTTT.

This clone showed up just once. The chain carries TRBV7-2 and TRBJ1-2, with TRBD1 matching 10 bases. V was clipped by 4 bases and J by 7 bases; unmatched bases: 6. Germline-derived CDR1 and CDR2 are SGHTA and FQGNSA. This CDR3 comprises 14 residues. The CDR3 protein is CASSSETGGGGYTF. The CDR3 region has the DNA TGTGCCAGCAGCTCAGAGACAGGGGGCGGTGGCTACACCTTC.

The chain is built from TRBV2 and TRBJ2-5; possibly TRBD1 or TRBD2 for D (7 bases each). The germline V and J ends were trimmed by 6 bases and 1 base, with 15 bases remaining between them. This CDR3 spans 15 amino acids. CDR1 and CDR2 from the germline V gene are SNHLY and FYNNEI. Here the CDR3 DNA reads TGTGCCAGCAGGCCAGGGGGGGTTCGCCAAGAGACCCAGTACTTC. Its translation: CASRPGGVRQETQYF.

The chain joins TRBV12-5 to TRBJ2-7, with D possibly matching TRBD2 (5 bases). The V gene's germline CDR1 is LGHNT and CDR2 FRNRAP. This CDR3 spans 13 amino acids. Trimming left V 0 bases short and J 4 bases short, with 7 bases between. The DNA for the CDR3 is TGTGCTAGTGGTTTGGTCCCGGGGTACGAGCAGTACTTC. It codes for CASGLVPGYEQYF.

The V and J genes are TRBV2 and TRBJ2-2; D is undetermined. The V gene lost 1 base and the J gene lost 6 bases, with 12 bases spanning the gap. The CDR3 is made up of 15 amino acids. Germline lookup yields CDR1 SNHLY and CDR2 FYNNEI. The chain's CDR3 is CASSEDDGPSGELFF. DNA for the CDR3: TGTGCCAGCAGTGAAGACGACGGGCCGTCCGGGGAGCTGTTTTTT.

V and J are TRBV7-2 and TRBJ2-3, with a tentative D call TRBD2 (6 bases). CDR3 length: 14 amino acids. Germline lookup yields CDR1 SGHTA and CDR2 FQGNSA. Trimming removed 5 bases at V and 4 bases at J, with 13 bases between. The CDR3 sequence: CASSRTSNADTQYF. The CDR3 bases are TGTGCCAGCAGCAGAACTAGCAATGCAGATACGCAGTATTTT. Full variable domain (outside the CDR3, taken from reference TRBV7-2 and TRBJ2-3): GAGVSQSPSNKVTEKGKDVELRCDPISGHTALYWYRQSLGQGLEFLIYFQGNSAPDKSGLPSDRFSAERTGGSVSTLTIQRTQQEDSAVYLCASSRTSNADTQYFGPGTRLTVL.

This chain links TRBV6-5 with TRBJ2-2; no definite D call. The germline gives CDR1 MNHEY, CDR2 SVGAGI. V dropped 10 bases and J dropped 0 bases, with 9 bases sitting between them. This CDR3 region has 13 residues. The CDR3, as DNA: TGTGCCACCGGCCCGCCGAACACCGGGGAGCTGTTTTTT. This sequence encodes CATGPPNTGELFF.

This chain's CDR3 is CASSYEAGAEDEQYF. The CDR3 region has the DNA TGTGCCAGCAGTTACGAGGCAGGGGCAGAGGACGAGCAGTACTTC. The rearrangement links TRBV6-2 or TRBV6-3 to TRBJ2-7, with a weak D call TRBD1 (6 bases). The CDR3 loop spans 15 amino acids. Germline V lookup: CDR1 MNHEY, CDR2 SVGEGT. V lost 2 bases and J lost 5, with 16 bases in between.

V usage is TRBV10-3 and J usage is TRBJ1-1, with D unresolved. V was trimmed by 11 bases and J by 0 bases, leaving 13 bases between them. CDR3 length: 13 residues. Germline CDR1 and CDR2: ENHRY and SYGVKD. The CDR3 sequence is CAGRTEMNTEAFF. CDR3 DNA: TGTGCCGGCCGGACGGAAATGAACACTGAAGCTTTCTTT.

The chain uses TRBV3-1 (or the pseudogene TRBV3-2) and TRBJ2-1, with unresolved D. The CDR3 is 14 amino acids. Trimming stripped 1 base from V and 6 bases from J, with 10 bases between. The germline V gene has CDR1 LGHDT and CDR2 YNNKEL (reference sequence). CDR3 protein: CASSQGLVSNEQFF. The CDR3 coding sequence is TGTGCCAGCAGCCAAGGGCTAGTCAGCAATGAGCAGTTCTTC.

CDR3: CASSDRGPGYTF. The CDR3 nucleotides are TGTGCCAGCAGCGACAGGGGGCCTGGCTACACCTTC. The chain is built from TRBV6-2 or TRBV6-3 and TRBJ1-2; 10 bases fit TRBD1. J lost 7 bases, V lost 6 bases, and 2 bases had no gene match. Germline loops: CDR1 MNHEY, CDR2 SVGEGT. The CDR3 extends over 12 amino acids.

This clone was detected only once. The rearrangement links TRBV9 to TRBJ2-1, with 7 positions matching TRBD2. Unmatched junction bases numbered 4, after V lost 0 bases and J lost 4 bases. CDR3 length equals 15 residues. The germline V gene has CDR1 SGDLS and CDR2 YYNGEE. The CDR3 bases are TGTGCCAGCAGCGTAGGAGCGGGGAAATACAATGAGCAGTTCTTC. It is translated as CASSVGAGKYNEQFF.

V gene TRBV5-6 combines with J gene TRBJ1-1; the match to TRBD1 covers 9 bases. The CDR3 loop spans 14 amino acids. Germline loops: CDR1 SGHDT, CDR2 YYEEEE. V lost 4 bases, J lost 3 bases, and 4 bases stayed unmatched. CDR3 DNA sequence: TGTGCCAGCAGCGGTGACAGGGGGGACACTGAAGCTTTCTTT. Encoded protein: CASSGDRGDTEAFF.

The V gene is TRBV12-3 or TRBV12-4, the J gene TRBJ1-1; D is perhaps TRBD1 (5 bases). The V end lost 1 base, the J end lost 10 bases, and 10 bases lay between the germline ends. The CDR3 extends over 12 amino acids. The CDR3 loop is CASSLEGERAFF. The DNA of the CDR3 is TGTGCCAGCAGTTTAGAAGGGGAGAGAGCTTTCTTT.

V gene TRBV12-1 combines with J gene TRBJ2-7; TRBD1 reflects the table's D call only, with no check against the DNA. TRBV12-1 is an annotated pseudogene. The CDR3 sequence is 14 residues long. The DNA for the CDR3 is TGTGCCAGGGACCGGGACAGGGGAAAGTACGAGCAGTACTTC. It is translated as CARDRDRGKYEQYF.

On this clone itself: The sample has other DNA sequences that encode this CDR3 too. V usage is TRBV5-1 and J usage is TRBJ1-2; D is unresolved. The germline gives CDR1 SGHRS, CDR2 YFSETQ. The CDR3 is 12 residues long. V gave up 4 bases and J gave up 5 bases, with 9 bases separating them. The CDR3, as DNA: TGCGCCAGCAGCGAAGGCTCTTATGGCTACACCTTC. Residues: CASSEGSYGYTF.

The chain carries TRBV19 and TRBJ1-4; the match to TRBD1 covers 7 bases. Trimming at V came to 3 bases and at J to 6 bases, leaving 7 bases not matched to a gene. Germline V gives CDR1 LNHDA, CDR2 SQIVND (reference sequence). CDR3 length: 15 residues. In DNA form, the CDR3 reads TGTGCCAGTAGTATGGTAGGGGGCGCGGATGAAAAACTGTTTTTT. Encoded protein: CASSMVGGADEKLFF.

The chain links TRBV12-3 or TRBV12-4 to TRBJ1-2; D gene uncertain. The length of the CDR3 is 12 residues. Deletions cut 5 bases from V and 8 bases from J, with 12 bases between. This CDR3 is CASSPSKGGYTF. The CDR3 DNA reads TGTGCCAGCAGTCCATCAAAGGGAGGCTACACCTTC.

The chain is built from TRBV2 and TRBJ1-1; D is uncertain. The CDR3 consists of 13 residues. V was shortened by 5 bases and J by 2 bases, with 9 bases between the two germline ends. CDR1 is SNHLY, CDR2 FYNNEI, per germline. The CDR3 sequence: CASSRKQNTEAFF. For the CDR3, the DNA is TGTGCCAGCAGTCGCAAACAAAACACTGAAGCTTTCTTT.